A selection of T cell receptor beta chains follows, all from one sample in a study of blood T cell repertoires in COVID-19. Data came from immunoSEQ multiplex PCR; TCRdb stores just in-frame clones and leaves some out. The sample has roughly 98,000 clones; approximately 92% are singletons. The sequenced material came from peripheral blood. The receptors come from a woman between 55 and 75 years old with active COVID-19. CDR3s include the opening cysteine and the closing phenylalanine or tryptophan. A D gene is named only where the DNA matches it firmly. Clone size is shown for a subset of rows, as once, few, many or a class of expanded clone.

cdr3_aa	cdr3_nt	v_call	clone_size	d_call	j_call
CASSSARPGTEAFF	TGTGCCAGCAGCTCAGCGAGGCCGGGCACTGAAGCTTTCTTT	TRBV11-3	-	-	TRBJ1-1
CASRQAGREYF	TGTGCCAGCAGACAGGCCGGTCGGGAGTACTTC	TRBV28	once	-	TRBJ2-7
CAWSRRGTPSEQFF	TGTGCCTGGAGTCGCCGGGGAACCCCAAGTGAGCAGTTCTTC	TRBV30	-	-	TRBJ2-1
CASSEQYQPQHF	TGTGCCAGCAGCGAACAGTATCAGCCCCAGCATTTT	TRBV2	-	-	TRBJ1-5
CASSQPGTGAEQYF	TGCGCCAGCAGCCAACCCGGGACAGGGGCCGAGCAGTACTTC	TRBV5-1	-	TRBD1	TRBJ2-7
CASSYPNYYGYTF	TGTGCCAGCAGTTACCCGAACTACTATGGCTACACCTTC	TRBV6-2/TRBV6-3	once	-	TRBJ1-2
CASSIPYRPGTSGRYHEQYF	TGTGCCAGTAGTATCCCCTACAGGCCCGGGACTAGCGGGAGGTACCACGAGCAGTACTTC	TRBV19	-	TRBD2	TRBJ2-7
CASSPPGLTEAFF	TGTGCCAGCAGCCCCCCAGGTCTCACTGAAGCTTTCTTT	TRBV9	-	-	TRBJ1-1
CATSDSGTGYNQPQHF	TGTGCCACCAGTGATTCCGGGACAGGGTACAATCAGCCCCAGCATTTT	TRBV24-1	-	TRBD1	TRBJ1-5
CASSPRGGQGPSGDGYTF	TGTGCCAGCTCACCCCGGGGGGGACAGGGGCCCTCCGGCGATGGCTACACCTTC	TRBV18	-	TRBD1	TRBJ1-2
CASSVAPDSVYGYTF	TGTGCCAGCAGCGTAGCTCCAGACAGCGTCTATGGCTACACCTTC	TRBV9	-	-	TRBJ1-2
CASSGLTGTSGTSRHEQYF	TGTGCCAGCAGTGGACTAACCGGGACTAGCGGGACCAGCCGCCACGAGCAGTACTTC	TRBV2	once	TRBD2	TRBJ2-7
CASSTPSGQSRPFF	TGTGCCAGCAGCACCCCCTCGGGACAGTCGAGGCCTTTCTTT	TRBV7-2	-	TRBD1	TRBJ1-1
CASSLGQGRTYEQFF	TGTGCCAGCAGCTTAGGGCAGGGGAGAACGTATGAGCAGTTCTTC	TRBV11-3	-	-	TRBJ2-1
CASSLSYLNTQYF	TGTGCCAGCAGTTTATCCTACCTCAATACGCAGTATTTT	TRBV27	once	-	TRBJ2-3
CASSLVGGRMNTEAFF	TGTGCCAGCAGCTTAGTAGGGGGCAGGATGAACACTGAAGCTTTCTTT	TRBV7-8	-	TRBD1	TRBJ1-1
CASRPGQANQPQHF	TGTGCCAGCAGACCGGGACAGGCGAATCAGCCCCAGCATTTT	TRBV28	-	TRBD1	TRBJ1-5
CASSEKGAASETQYF	TGCGCCAGCAGTGAGAAAGGGGCAGCCTCAGAGACCCAGTACTTC	TRBV10-1	-	-	TRBJ2-5
CASSITSLTGQNQPQHF	TGTGCCAGTAGTATAACCTCCTTGACAGGGCAGAATCAGCCCCAGCATTTT	TRBV19	-	TRBD1	TRBJ1-5
CASSAYDGDRGLNTEAFF	TGTGCCAGCAGCGCTTATGACGGAGATCGGGGGTTGAACACTGAAGCTTTCTTT	TRBV9	once	-	TRBJ1-1
CASSPLPRVAGLNEQFF	TGTGCCAGCAGTCCTTTGCCGAGGGTAGCGGGATTAAATGAGCAGTTCTTC	TRBV3-1/TRBV3-2	-	TRBD2	TRBJ2-1
CASSLWSGGRNYGYTF	TGTGCCAGCAGTTTATGGTCAGGGGGCCGAAACTATGGCTACACCTTC	TRBV28	-	TRBD1	TRBJ1-2
CATTSGQAYNEQFF	TGTGCCACGACTTCAGGACAGGCCTACAATGAGCAGTTCTTC	TRBV6-5	medium-sized	TRBD1	TRBJ2-1
CASSSGLAGADTQYF	TGTGCCAGCAGCTCGGGACTAGCGGGAGCAGATACGCAGTATTTT	TRBV5-6	-	TRBD2	TRBJ2-3
CASSLSGASTDTQYF	TGCGCCAGCAGCCTTAGCGGGGCATCCACAGATACGCAGTATTTT	TRBV5-1	-	TRBD2	TRBJ2-3
CASSGGGTGGTYEQYF	TGCGCCAGCAGCGGCGGGGGGACAGGGGGGACCTACGAGCAGTACTTC	TRBV5-1	-	TRBD1	TRBJ2-7
CASSLMGQSLTQRTQYF	TGTGCCAGCAGTTTAATGGGACAAAGCCTAACCCAACGGACCCAGTACTTC	TRBV27	-	-	TRBJ2-5
CASSLGRVGDTQYF	TGCGCCAGCAGCTTGGGCAGGGTTGGAGATACGCAGTATTTT	TRBV5-1	once	-	TRBJ2-3
CASSQVGSGRYNEQFF	TGTGCCAGCAGCCAAGTAGGTAGCGGGAGATACAATGAGCAGTTCTTC	TRBV14	-	TRBD2	TRBJ2-1
CASSSVGGGRAVEQYF	TGTGCCAGCAGCTCCGTGGGGGGCGGGAGGGCGGTCGAGCAGTACTTC	TRBV5-4	-	TRBD2	TRBJ2-7
CASSYGGAGNQPQHF	TGTGCCAGCAGTTATGGGGGGGCGGGCAATCAGCCCCAGCATTTT	TRBV6-2/TRBV6-3	-	-	TRBJ1-5
CASSSGRGGDTQYF	TGTGCCAGCAGCTCCGGGAGGGGGGGAGATACGCAGTATTTT	TRBV5-4	-	TRBD2	TRBJ2-3